The sequence of this T cell receptor beta chain was determined in a study of cytomegalovirus exposure and HLA in healthy donors. Study-wide background: A prior analysis found more than 90 million unique TCR beta sequences from around 180 million T cells.

The CDR3 runs to 15 residues. In regard to this clone: What it binds is not known.

Researchers ran the PCR with 60 Vbeta and 13 Jbeta primers. Profiling relied on immunoSEQ multiplex PCR, and the TCRdb table lists in-frame clones only, not all of them. The data show 120,000 to 150,000 clones, around 73% seen once. Study results and caveats: In a later analysis, at a false discovery rate of 0.05, under 20,000 TCR beta sequences were associated with HLA alleles.

The sequenced sample consisted of PBMCs. This chain links TRBV12-2 with TRBJ1-1. TRBV12-2 is noted as a pseudogene. The TCR sequence derives from a woman between 18 and 29 years old in good health and CMV-seronegative. The CDR3 loop reads CASRLAGGVGTEAFF. The CDR3 DNA reads TGTGCAAGTCGCTTAGCGGGGGGGGTAGGCACTGAAGCTTTCTTT.